Following are 2 T cell receptor beta chains from one sample sequenced in a study of OX40 agonist ivuxolimab in advanced cancers. The method was immunoSEQ multiplex PCR; TCRdb's version includes in-frame clones alone and lacks a portion of them. The repertoire holds approximately 18,000 clones, 60% to 85% seen once, with approximately 49% in the top ten. The material was CD4+ or CD8+ T cells sorted from blood, obtained in a trial of the OX40 agonist ivuxolimab. These receptors came from an adult with an advanced solid tumor such as melanoma, head and neck, liver or kidney cancer.

The chain joins TRBV2 to TRBJ1-6; TRBD1 is a possible D gene (6 bases). The CDR3 has 14 residues. Germline V lookup: CDR1 SNHLY, CDR2 FYNNEI. Trimming stripped 5 bases from V and 5 bases from J, with 10 bases between. The chain's CDR3 is CASSPTGHNSPLHF. CDR3 sequence (DNA): TGTGCCAGCAGTCCGACAGGCCATAATTCACCCCTCCACTTT.

This clone was counted between two and nine times. V gene TRBV7-6 combines with J gene TRBJ1-2, with TRBD1 as a possible D gene (5 bases). CDR3 size: 15 residues. The ends were cut back, 2 bases at V and 3 bases at J, with 13 bases in the middle. CDR1 and CDR2 from the germline V gene are SGHVS and FNYEAQ. The CDR3 loop is CASSLRPGWDYGYTF. The CDR3 DNA follows: TGTGCCAGCAGCTTAAGGCCAGGGTGGGACTATGGCTACACCTTC.